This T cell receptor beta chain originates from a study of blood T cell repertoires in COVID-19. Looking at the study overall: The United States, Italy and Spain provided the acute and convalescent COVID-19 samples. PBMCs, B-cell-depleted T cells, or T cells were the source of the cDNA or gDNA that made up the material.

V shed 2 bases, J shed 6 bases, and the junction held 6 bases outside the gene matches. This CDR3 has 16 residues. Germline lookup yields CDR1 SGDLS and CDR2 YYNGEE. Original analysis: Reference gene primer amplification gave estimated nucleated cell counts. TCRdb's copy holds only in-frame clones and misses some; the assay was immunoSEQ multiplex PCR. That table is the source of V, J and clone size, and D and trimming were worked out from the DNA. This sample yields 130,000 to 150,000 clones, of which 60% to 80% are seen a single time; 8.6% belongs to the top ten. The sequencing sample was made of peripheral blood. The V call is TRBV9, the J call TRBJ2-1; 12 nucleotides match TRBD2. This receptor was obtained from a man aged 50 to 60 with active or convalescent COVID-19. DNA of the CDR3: TGTGCCAGCAGCGTGGCCGGGACTAGCGGGTTCAATGAGCAGTTCTTC. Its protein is CASSVAGTSGFNEQFF.